Listed here is a single T cell receptor beta chain. This clonotype was counted a few times. Its antigen is not yet known. No base quality information exists; no much larger clone differs at one position. This entry comes from a study of response to subunit inactivated influenza vaccine (dated by TCRdb to 2017 to 2018). Regarding the complete study: To follow how T cells responded to a trivalent subunit inactivated influenza vaccine, the researchers relied on deep quantitative profiling of the T cell receptor repertoire.

Receptor libraries were prepared by RT-PCR. The sequencer was an Illumina HiSeq 2500. The public reads were run again by TCRdb, first through fastp at Q25 and then through MiXCR, and only productive beta chains were kept. One record per CDR3 amino acid sequence lists the most common genes and DNA. This sample has about 800,000 distinct CDR3 sequences in its table, and 21% of those were observed once. Roughly 10% of the sample goes to the ten largest clones. Here is what the overall study found, with its caveats: It was suggested by the authors that each seasonal influenza vaccination may recruit only a limited number of new T cells.

The source material was PBMCs from blood, sampled 4 to 6 days after vaccination. The TCR was taken from a man in his fifties who received an inactivated influenza vaccine. Donor details come from another sample of the same person, matched by shared clones.

The CDR3 in this case is CASKTGTREGDTQYF. The DNA reads as follows: TGCGCCAGCAAAACCGGGACTAGAGAAGGGGATACGCAGTATTTT. The receptor chain draws on TRBV5-1 and TRBJ2-3; the junction holds 8 bases that match TRBD2. Via the germline V gene, CDR1 is SGHRS and CDR2 YFSETQ. The CDR3 runs 15 residues from the cysteine to the phenylalanine. Kept here is only the CDR3 DNA, which spans 45 bases and is read in frame from base 1. V is trimmed back by 6 bases and J by 6 bases, and the junction contains 12 bases that no gene match accounts for.